This T cell receptor (beta chain) derives from a study of blood T cell repertoires in COVID-19. Across the study: Samples came from the United States, Italy and Spain, spanning acute and convalescent COVID-19.

In the authors' methods: Cell counts per sample came from amplifying reference gene primers. Assay: immunoSEQ multiplex PCR; the TCRdb copy retains only in-frame clones and omits some. The V and J calls and the clone size are those of that table, but D and trimming were determined from the DNA. This sample has around 480,000 clones; 87% occur once, and the top ten carry around 0.7%. The CDR3 totals 14 residues. Germline CDR1 reads MNHEY; CDR2 reads SVGAGI. V was shortened by 4 bases and J by 6 bases, with 13 bases between the two germline ends. Allocation to cohorts depended on clinical history reported by the participants. Each recovered donor of Cohort 3 presented with two negative PCRs, clearance, or symptom resolution. This clone was found once.

This receptor was obtained from a woman under 30 who had recovered from COVID-19. Sequencing input: PBMCs or T cells enriched from blood (not recorded which). The chain employs TRBV6-5 and TRBJ1-5; possible D gene TRBD1, 5 bases. The CDR3 loop reads CASSFGGEGQPQHF. As DNA, the CDR3 is TGTGCCAGCAGTTTTGGGGGGGAAGGTCAGCCCCAGCATTTT.